This T cell receptor (beta chain) was obtained from a study of blood T cell repertoires in COVID-19. Whole-study context: Italy, Spain and the United States were the sources of the convalescent and acute COVID-19 samples. PBMCs, B-cell-depleted T cells, or T cells provided the cDNA or gDNA that made up the material.

V lost 2 bases and J 6 bases, leaving 10 bases between the germline ends. The CDR3 contains 13 residues. Germline V lookup: CDR1 ENHRY, CDR2 SYGVKD. In the original workflow: Counts of nucleated cells, estimated from reference gene primer amplification, were obtained. Data came from immunoSEQ multiplex PCR; TCRdb stores just in-frame clones and leaves some out. D and trimming come from the DNA, and the V and J calls and clone size come from that table. Among more than 85,000 clones listed, roughly 90% were seen once. The count of this clone is one. Sequenced: peripheral blood. This sequence joins TRBV10-3 and TRBJ1-1; D gene unclear. The TCR sequence derives from a woman in her forties or fifties with COVID-19, enrolled during active disease. CDR3 sequence reads: CAISEAGIAEAFF. The DNA for the CDR3 is TGTGCCATCAGTGAGGCGGGGATCGCTGAAGCTTTCTTT.